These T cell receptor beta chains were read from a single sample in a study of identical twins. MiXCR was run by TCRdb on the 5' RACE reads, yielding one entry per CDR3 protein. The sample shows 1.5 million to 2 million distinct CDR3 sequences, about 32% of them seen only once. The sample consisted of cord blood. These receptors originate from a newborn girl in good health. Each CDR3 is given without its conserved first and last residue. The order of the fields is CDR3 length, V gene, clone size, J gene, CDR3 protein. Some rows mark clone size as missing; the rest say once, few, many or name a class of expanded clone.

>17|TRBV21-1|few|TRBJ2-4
ASSKAGRGGLPFKNIQY
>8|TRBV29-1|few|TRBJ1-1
SVGPPEAF
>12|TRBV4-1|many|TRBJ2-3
ASSQDHGTDTQY
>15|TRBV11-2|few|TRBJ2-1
ASSLESILTSYNEQF
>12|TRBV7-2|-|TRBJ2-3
ASSYWRATDTQY
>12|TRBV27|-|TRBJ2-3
ATWDYPSTDTQY
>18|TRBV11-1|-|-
ASSSTSGRSPTSSYNEQY
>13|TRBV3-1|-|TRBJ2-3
ASRVLAGGPDTQY
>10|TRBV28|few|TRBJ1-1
ASSLPYFGAF
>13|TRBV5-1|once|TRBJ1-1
ASSPTTAGATEAF
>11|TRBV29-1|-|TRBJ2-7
SVALQAHYEQY
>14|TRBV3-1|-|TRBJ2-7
ASSQEGGQGKDEQY
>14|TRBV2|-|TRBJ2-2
ASELPRDRNTGELF
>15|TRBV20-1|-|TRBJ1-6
SARWQGNRSYNSPLH
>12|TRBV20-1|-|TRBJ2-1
SAILAVHYNEQF